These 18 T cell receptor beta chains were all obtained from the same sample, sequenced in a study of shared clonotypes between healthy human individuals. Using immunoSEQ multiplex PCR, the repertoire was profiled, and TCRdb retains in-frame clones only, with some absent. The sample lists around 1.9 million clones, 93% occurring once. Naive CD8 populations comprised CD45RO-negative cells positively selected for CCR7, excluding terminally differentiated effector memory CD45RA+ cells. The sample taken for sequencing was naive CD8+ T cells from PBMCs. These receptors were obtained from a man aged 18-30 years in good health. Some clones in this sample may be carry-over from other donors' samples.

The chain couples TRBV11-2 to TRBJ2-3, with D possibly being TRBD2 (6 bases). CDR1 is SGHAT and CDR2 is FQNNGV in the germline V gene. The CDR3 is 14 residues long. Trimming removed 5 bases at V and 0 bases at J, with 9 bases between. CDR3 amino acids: CASSPGTSTDTQYF. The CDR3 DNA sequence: TGTGCCAGCAGCCCCGGGACTAGCACAGATACGCAGTATTTT.

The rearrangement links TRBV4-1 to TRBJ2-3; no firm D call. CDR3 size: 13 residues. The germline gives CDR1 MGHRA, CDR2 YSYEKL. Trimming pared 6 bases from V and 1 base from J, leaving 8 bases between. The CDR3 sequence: CASRGSGTDTQYF. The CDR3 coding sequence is TGCGCCAGCAGGGGTTCAGGCACAGATACGCAGTATTTT.

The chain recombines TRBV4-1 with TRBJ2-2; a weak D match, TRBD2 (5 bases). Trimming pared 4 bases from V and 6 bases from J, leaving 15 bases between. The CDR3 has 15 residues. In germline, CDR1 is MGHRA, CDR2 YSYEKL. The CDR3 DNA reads TGCGCCAGCAGCCCGCACGAGAGGGTTGCCGGGGAGCTGTTTTTT. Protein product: CASSPHERVAGELFF.

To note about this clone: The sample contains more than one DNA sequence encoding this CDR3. The CDR3 loop is CASSGGGNTEAFF. In DNA, the CDR3 is TGTGCCAGCAGTGGTGGGGGGAACACTGAAGCTTTCTTT. This chain joins TRBV9 and TRBJ1-1, with a possible D match to TRBD1 (5 bases). The ends were cut back, 5 bases at V and 1 base at J, with 9 bases in the middle. This CDR3 is 13 amino acids long. CDR1 and CDR2 from the germline V gene are SGDLS and YYNGEE.

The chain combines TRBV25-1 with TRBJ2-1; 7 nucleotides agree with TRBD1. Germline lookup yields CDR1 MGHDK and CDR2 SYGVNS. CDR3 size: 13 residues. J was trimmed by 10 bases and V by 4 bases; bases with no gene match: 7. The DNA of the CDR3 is TGTGCCAGCAGTGTCGACAGGGACGGGGAGCAGTTCTTC. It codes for CASSVDRDGEQFF.

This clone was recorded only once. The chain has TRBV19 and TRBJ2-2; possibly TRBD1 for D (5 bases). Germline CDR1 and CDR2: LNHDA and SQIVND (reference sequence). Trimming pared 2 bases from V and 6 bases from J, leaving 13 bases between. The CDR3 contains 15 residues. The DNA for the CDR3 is TGTGCCAGTAGTATAATAGCAGGGTGGGCCGGGGAGCTGTTTTTT. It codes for CASSIIAGWAGELFF. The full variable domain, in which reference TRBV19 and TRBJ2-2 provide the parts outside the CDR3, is DGGITQSPKYLFRKEGQNVTLSCEQNLNHDAMYWYRQDPGQGLRLIYYSQIVNDFQKGDIAEGYSVSREKKESFPLTVTSAQKNPTAFYLCASSIIAGWAGELFFGEGSRLTVL.

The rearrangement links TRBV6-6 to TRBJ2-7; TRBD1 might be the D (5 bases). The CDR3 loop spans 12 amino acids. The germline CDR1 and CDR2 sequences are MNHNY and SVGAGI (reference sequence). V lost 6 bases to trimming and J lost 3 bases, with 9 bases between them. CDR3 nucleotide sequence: TGTGCCAGCAGCTCGGACATCTACGAGCAGTACTTC. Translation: CASSSDIYEQYF.

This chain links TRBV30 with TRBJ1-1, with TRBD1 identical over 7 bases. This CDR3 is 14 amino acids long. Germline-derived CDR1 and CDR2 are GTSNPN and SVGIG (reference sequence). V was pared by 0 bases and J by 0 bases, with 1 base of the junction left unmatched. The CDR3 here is CAWSVGTVNTEAFF. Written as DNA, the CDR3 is TGTGCCTGGAGTGTCGGGACAGTGAACACTGAAGCTTTCTTT.

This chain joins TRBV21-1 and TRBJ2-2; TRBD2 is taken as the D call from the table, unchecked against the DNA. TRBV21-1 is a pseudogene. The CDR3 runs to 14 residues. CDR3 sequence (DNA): TGTGCCAGCAGCAAAGGGCGGGGCACCGGGGAGCTGTTTTTT. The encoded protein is CASSKGRGTGELFF.

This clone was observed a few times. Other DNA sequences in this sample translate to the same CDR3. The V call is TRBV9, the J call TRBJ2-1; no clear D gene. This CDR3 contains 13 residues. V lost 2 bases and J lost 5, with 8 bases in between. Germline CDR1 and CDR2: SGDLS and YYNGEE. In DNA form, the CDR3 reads TGTGCCAGCAGCGTGGGTGGTCACAATGAGCAGTTCTTC. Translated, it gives CASSVGGHNEQFF.

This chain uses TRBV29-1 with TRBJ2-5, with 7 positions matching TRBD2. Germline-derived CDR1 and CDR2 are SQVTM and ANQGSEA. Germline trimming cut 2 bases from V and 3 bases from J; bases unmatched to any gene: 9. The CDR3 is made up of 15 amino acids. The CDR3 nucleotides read TGCAGCGTTGAACATGGTTGGCTAGCGGAAGAGACCCAGTACTTC. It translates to CSVEHGWLAEETQYF.

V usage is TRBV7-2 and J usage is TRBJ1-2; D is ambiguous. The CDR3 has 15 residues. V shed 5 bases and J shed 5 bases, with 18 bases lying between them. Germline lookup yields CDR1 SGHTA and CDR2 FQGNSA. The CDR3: CASSISPQAGYGYTF. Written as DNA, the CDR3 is TGTGCCAGCAGCATAAGCCCGCAGGCGGGATATGGCTACACCTTC.

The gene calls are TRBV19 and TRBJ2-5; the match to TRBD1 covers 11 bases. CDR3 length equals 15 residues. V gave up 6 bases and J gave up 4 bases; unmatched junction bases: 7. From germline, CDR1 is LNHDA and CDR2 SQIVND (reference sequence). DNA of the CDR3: TGTGCCAGTAGACTCCGGACAGGGGGCGGAGAGACCCAGTACTTC. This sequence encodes CASRLRTGGGETQYF.

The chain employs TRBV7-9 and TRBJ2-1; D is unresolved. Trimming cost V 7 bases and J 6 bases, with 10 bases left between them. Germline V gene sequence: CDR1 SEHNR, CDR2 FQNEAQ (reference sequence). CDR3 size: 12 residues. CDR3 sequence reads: CASTESGNEQFF. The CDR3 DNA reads TGTGCCAGCACCGAGTCAGGCAATGAGCAGTTCTTC.

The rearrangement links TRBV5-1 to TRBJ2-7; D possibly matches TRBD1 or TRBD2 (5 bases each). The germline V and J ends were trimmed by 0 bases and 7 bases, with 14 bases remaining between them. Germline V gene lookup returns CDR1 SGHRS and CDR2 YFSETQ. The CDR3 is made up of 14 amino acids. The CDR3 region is CASSLAAGTREQYF. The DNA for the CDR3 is TGCGCCAGCAGCTTGGCCGCAGGGACCAGGGAGCAGTACTTC.

Written as DNA, the CDR3 is TGTGCCAGCAGCTTAAGGCAGCCCGGGCCCACAGATACGCAGTATTTT. This translates into CASSLRQPGPTDTQYF. The chain couples TRBV7-9 to TRBJ2-3; D not certain. Per germline, CDR1 SEHNR and CDR2 FQNEAQ (reference sequence). The CDR3 spans 16 residues. Trimming left V 2 bases short and J 2 bases short, with 14 bases between.

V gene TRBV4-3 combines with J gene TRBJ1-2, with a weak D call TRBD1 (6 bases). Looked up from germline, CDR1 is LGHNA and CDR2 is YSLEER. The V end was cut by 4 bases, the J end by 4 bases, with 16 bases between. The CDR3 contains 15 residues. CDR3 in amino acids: CASSPSRTGSYGYTF. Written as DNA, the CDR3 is TGCGCCAGCAGCCCCTCCCGAACAGGGAGCTATGGCTACACCTTC.

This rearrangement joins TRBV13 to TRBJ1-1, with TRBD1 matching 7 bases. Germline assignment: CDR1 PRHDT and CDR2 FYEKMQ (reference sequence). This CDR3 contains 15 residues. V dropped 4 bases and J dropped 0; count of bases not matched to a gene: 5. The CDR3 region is CASSSEGALNTEAFF. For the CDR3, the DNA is TGTGCCAGCAGCTCCGAGGGGGCTTTGAACACTGAAGCTTTCTTT.